This TCR beta chain was obtained from a study of cytomegalovirus exposure and HLA in healthy donors. For the study at large: In an earlier analysis, around 120 million unique TCR beta sequences were found from some 200 million T cells. Within an early data release were around 80 million unique TCRs drawn from HLA-typed donors.

This clone was found a few times. Its antigen is unknown. Overall study findings and caveats: Data from an earlier analysis indicated that most TCR beta V segments were productive either about 87% or about 30% of the time.

60 Vbeta and 13 Jbeta primers were used in PCR. Only in-frame clones appear in the TCRdb table, and some are missing; sequencing was by immunoSEQ multiplex PCR. This sample has 150,000 to 160,000 clones, with more than 75% found just once. V lost 3 bases to trimming and J lost 0 bases, with 7 bases between them. Germline V lookup: CDR1 SGHNT, CDR2 YYREEE (reference sequence). There are 13 residues in the CDR3. The TCR originated in a man aged 30-40 years in good health and CMV-seropositive. Material: PBMCs. The chain recombines TRBV5-4 with TRBJ2-7; TRBD2 might be the D (5 bases). CDR3 DNA sequence: TGTGCCAGCAGCTGGACTGGCTCCTACGAGCAGTACTTC. Translating gives CASSWTGSYEQYF.